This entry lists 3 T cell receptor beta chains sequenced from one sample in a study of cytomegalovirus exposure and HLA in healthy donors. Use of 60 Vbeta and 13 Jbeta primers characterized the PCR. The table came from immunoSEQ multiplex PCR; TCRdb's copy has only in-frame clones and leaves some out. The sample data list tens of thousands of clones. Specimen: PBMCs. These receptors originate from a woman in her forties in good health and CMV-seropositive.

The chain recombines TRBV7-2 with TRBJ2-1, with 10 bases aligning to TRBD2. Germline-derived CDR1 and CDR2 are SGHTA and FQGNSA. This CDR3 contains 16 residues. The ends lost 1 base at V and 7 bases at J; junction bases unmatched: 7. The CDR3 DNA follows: TGTGCCAGCAGCTTAGTAGGCCTAGCGGGGGCAAATGAGCAGTTCTTC. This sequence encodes CASSLVGLAGANEQFF. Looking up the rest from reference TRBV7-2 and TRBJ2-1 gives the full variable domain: GAGVSQSPSNKVTEKGKDVELRCDPISGHTALYWYRQSLGQGLEFLIYFQGNSAPDKSGLPSDRFSAERTGGSVSTLTIQRTQQEDSAVYLCASSLVGLAGANEQFFGPGTRLTVL.

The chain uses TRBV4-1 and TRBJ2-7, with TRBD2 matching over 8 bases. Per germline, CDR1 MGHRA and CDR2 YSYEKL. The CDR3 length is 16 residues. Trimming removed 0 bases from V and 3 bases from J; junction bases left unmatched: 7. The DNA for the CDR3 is TGCGCCAGCAGCCAAGATTCGTGGGGACTAGACTACGAGCAGTACTTC. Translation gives CASSQDSWGLDYEQYF.

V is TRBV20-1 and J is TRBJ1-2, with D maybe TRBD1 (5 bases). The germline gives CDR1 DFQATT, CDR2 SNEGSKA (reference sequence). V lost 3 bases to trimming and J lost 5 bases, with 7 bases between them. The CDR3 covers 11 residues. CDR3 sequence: CSASGGYGYTF. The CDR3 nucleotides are TGCAGTGCTAGCGGGGGTTATGGCTACACCTTC.